This TCR beta chain was retrieved from a study of T cell repertoires in cytomegalovirus infection. Study conclusions and caveats: The ex vivo response was dominated by HLA-C-restricted CMV-specific TCR beta clonotypes.

TCRdb re-derived calls from the reads in MiXCR, one entry per CDR3 protein. The sample includes 250,000 or so distinct CDR3 sequences, 12% of them seen just once. This clonotype has a handful of counts. Its target is not known. The specimen was PBMCs. The receptor comes from a human donor in good health (CMV status not recorded). Some clones in this sample may be carry-over from other donors' samples.

The CDR3 loop reads CASSTHRGNTGELFF. The CDR3 bases are TGTGCCAGCAGCACCCACAGGGGTAACACCGGGGAGCTGTTTTTT. V is TRBV14 and J is TRBJ2-2; 7 bases are shared with TRBD1. CDR1 is SGHDN and CDR2 is FVKESK in the germline V gene. Trimming at V came to 5 bases and at J to 2 bases, leaving 5 bases not matched to a gene. CDR3 length: 15 residues.